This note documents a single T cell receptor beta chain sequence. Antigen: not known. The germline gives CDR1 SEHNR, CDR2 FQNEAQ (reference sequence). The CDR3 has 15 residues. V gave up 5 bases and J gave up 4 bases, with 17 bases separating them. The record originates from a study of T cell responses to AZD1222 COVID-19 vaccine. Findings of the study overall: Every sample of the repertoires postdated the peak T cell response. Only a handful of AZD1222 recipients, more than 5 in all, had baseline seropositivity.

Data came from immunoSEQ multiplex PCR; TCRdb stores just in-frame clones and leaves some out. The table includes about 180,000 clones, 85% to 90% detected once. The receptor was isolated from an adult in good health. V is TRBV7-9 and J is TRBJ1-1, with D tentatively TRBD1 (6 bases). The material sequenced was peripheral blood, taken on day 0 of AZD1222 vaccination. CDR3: CASSHLRGSVTEAFF. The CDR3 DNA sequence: TGTGCCAGCAGCCATCTCAGGGGTTCGGTCACTGAAGCTTTCTTT.